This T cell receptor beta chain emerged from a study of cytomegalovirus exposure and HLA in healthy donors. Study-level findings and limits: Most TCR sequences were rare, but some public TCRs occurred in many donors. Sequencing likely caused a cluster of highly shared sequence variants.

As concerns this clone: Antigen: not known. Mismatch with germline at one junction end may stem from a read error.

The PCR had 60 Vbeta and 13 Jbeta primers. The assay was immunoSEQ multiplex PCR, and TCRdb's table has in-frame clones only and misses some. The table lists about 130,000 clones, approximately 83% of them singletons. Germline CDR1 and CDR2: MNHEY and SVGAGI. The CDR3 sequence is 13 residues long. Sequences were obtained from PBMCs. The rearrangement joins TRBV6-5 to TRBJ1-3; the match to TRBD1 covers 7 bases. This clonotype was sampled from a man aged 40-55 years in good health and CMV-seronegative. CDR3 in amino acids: CASSEYRGNAIYF. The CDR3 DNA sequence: TGTGCCAGCAGTGAATACAGGGGAAACGCCATATATTTT.